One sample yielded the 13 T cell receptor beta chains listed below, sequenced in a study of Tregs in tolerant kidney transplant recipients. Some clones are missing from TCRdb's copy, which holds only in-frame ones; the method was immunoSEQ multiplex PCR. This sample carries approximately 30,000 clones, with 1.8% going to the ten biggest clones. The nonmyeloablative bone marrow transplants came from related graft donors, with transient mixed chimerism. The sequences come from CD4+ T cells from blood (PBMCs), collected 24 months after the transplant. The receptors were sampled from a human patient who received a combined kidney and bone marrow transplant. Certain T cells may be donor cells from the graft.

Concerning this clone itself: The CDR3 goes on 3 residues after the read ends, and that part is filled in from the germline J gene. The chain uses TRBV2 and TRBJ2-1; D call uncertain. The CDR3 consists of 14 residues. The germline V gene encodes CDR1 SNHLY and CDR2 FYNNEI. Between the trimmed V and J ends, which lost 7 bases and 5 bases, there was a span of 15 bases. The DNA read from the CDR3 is TGTGCCAGCAATCAACTATTAGCCGACAATGAG. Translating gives CASNQLLADNE. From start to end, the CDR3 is CASNQLLADNEQFF. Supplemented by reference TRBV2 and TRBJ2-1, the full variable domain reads EPEVTQTPSHQVTQMGQEVILRCVPISNHLYFYWYRQILGQKVEFLVSFYNNEISEKSEIFDDQFSVERPDGSNFTLKIRSTKLEDSAMYFCASNQLLADNEQFFGPGTRLTVL.

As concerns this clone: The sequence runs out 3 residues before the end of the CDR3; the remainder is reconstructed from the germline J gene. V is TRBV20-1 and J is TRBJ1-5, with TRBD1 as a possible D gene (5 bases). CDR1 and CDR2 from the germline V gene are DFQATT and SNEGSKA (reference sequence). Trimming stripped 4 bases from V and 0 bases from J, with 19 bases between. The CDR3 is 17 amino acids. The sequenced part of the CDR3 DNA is TGCAGTGCTATTGACAGTAACCTGGGGTATAGCAATCAGCCC. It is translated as CSAIDSNLGYSNQP. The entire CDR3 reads CSAIDSNLGYSNQPQHF.

The sequenced CDR3 bases are TGTGCCAGCAATCTGGACAGGAATCAGCCC. It is translated as CASNLDRNQP. From start to end, the CDR3 is CASNLDRNQPQHF. The gene calls are TRBV7-8 and TRBJ1-5; 7 nucleotides align to TRBD1. The read terminates 3 residues before the CDR3 end, so the remaining end is supplied by the germline J gene. Trimming removed 7 bases from V and 4 bases from J; junction bases left unmatched: 4. The V gene's germline CDR1 is SGHVS and CDR2 FQNEAQ. The CDR3 sequence is 13 residues long.

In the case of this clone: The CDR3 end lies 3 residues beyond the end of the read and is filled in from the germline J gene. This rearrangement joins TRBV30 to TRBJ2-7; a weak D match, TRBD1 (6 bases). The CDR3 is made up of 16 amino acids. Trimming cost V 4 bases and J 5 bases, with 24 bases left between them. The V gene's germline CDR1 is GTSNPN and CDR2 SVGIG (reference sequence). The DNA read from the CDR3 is TGTGCCTGGAAACGGTCTTCGGGGACAATAGGACACGAG. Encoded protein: CAWKRSSGTIGHE. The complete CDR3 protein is CAWKRSSGTIGHEQYF.

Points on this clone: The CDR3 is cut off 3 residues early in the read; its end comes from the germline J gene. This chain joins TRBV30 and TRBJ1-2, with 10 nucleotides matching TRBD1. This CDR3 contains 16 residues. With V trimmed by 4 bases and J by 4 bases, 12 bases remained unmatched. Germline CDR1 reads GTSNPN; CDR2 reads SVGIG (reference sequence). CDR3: CAWNTLPGQGSYGYTF. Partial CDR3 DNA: TGTGCCTGGAACACCTTACCGGGACAGGGGAGCTATGGC.

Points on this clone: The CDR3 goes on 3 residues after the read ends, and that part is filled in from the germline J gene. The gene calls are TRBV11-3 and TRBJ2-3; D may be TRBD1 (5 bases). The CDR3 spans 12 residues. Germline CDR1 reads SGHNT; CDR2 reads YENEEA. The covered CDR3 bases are TGTGCCAGCAGCTCCCCCAAGGGGCCG. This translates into CASSSPKGP. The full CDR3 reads CASSSPKGPQYF.

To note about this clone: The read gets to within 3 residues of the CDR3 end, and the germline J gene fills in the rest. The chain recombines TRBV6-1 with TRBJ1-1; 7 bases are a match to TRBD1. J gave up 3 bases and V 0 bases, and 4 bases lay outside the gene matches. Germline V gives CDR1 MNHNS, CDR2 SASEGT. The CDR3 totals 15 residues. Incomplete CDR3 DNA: TGTGCCAGCAGTGAAGCGGGGCAGGGGGACACTGAA. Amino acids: CASSEAGQGDTE. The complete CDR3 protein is CASSEAGQGDTEAFF.

The CDR3 here is CASSLVGGQETQYF. CDR3 DNA (partial): TGTGCCAGCAGCTTAGTGGGCGGGCAAGAGACC. The chain employs TRBV7-2 and TRBJ2-5; TRBD2 is a possible D gene (5 bases). The read comes to an end 3 residues before the CDR3 does, leaving the germline J gene to fill in the end. CDR1 and CDR2 from the germline V gene are SGHTA and FQGNSA. This CDR3 has 14 residues. Trimming took off 1 base at V and 2 bases at J, with 8 bases between the two ends.

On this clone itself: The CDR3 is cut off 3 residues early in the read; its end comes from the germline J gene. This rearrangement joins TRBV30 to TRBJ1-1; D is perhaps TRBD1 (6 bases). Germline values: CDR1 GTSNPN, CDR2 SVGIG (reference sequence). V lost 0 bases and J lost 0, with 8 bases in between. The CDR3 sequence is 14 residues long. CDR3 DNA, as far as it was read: TGTGCCTGGAGTGTTGGGGGCCTGAACACTGAA. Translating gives CAWSVGGLNTE. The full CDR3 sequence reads CAWSVGGLNTEAFF.

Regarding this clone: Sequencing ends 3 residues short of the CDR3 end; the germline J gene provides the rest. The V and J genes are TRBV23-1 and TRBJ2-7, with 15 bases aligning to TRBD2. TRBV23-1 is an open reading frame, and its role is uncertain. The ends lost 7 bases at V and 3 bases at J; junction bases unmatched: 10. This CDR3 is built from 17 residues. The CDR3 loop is CASTPGLAGGEGYEQYF. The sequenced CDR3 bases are TGCGCCAGCACCCCCGGACTAGCGGGAGGGGAAGGCTACGAG.

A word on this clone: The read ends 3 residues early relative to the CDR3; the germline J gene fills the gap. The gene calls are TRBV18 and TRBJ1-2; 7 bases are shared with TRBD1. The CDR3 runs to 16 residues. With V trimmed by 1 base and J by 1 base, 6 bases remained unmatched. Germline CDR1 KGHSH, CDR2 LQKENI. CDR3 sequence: CASSPQGAFDNYGYTF. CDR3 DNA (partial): TGTGCCAGCTCACCACAGGGGGCCTTCGATAACTATGGC.

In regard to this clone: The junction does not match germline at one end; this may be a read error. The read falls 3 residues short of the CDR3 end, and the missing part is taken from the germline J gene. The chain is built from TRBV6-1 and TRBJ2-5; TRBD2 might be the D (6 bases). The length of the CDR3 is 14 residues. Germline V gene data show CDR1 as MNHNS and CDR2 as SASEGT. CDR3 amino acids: CVSSGGRGQETQYF. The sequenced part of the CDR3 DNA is TGTGTCAGCAGTGGGGGTCGGGGGCAAGAGACC.

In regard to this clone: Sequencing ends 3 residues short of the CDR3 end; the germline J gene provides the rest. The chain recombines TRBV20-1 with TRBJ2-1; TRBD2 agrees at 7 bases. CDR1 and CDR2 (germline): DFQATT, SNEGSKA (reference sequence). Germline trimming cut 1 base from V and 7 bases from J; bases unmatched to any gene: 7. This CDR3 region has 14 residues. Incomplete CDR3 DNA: TGCAGTGCTAGAGCTCGGGGGGTCGGAAATGAG. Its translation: CSARARGVGNE. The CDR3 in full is CSARARGVGNEQFF.